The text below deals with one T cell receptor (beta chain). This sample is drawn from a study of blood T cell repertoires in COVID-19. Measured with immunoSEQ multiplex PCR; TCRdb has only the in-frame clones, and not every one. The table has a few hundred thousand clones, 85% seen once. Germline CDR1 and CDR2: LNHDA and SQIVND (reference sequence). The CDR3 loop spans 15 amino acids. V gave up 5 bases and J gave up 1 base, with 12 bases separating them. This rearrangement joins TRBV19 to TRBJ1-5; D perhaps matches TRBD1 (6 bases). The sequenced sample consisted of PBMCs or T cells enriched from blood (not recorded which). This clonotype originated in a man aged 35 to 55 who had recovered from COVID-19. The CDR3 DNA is TGTGCCAGTAGTCCGATCCAGGGGAGCAATCAGCCCCAGCATTTT. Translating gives CASSPIQGSNQPQHF.